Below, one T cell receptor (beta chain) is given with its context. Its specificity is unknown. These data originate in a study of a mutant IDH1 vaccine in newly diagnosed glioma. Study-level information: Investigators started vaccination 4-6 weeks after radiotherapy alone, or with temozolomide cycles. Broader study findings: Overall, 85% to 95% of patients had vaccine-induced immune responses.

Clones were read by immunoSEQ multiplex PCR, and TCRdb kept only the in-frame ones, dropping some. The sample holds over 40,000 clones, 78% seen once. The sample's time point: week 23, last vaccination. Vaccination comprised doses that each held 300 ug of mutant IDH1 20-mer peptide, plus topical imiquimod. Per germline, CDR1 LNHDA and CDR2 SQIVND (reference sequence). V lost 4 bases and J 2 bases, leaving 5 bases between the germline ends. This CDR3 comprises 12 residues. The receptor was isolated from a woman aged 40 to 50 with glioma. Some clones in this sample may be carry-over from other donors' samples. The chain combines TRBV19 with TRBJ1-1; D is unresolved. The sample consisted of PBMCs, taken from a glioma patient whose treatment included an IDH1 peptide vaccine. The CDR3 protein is CASSRRNTEAFF. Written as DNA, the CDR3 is TGTGCCAGTAGTAGGCGTAACACTGAAGCTTTCTTT.